Below are 9 T cell receptor beta chains sequenced from a single sample in a study of cytomegalovirus exposure and HLA in healthy donors. PCR involved 60 Vbeta and 13 Jbeta primers. Profiling relied on immunoSEQ multiplex PCR, and the TCRdb table lists in-frame clones only, not all of them. The sample lists 85,000 to 100,000 clones, 81% occurring once. Sequencing was performed on PBMCs. These receptors were taken from a girl aged 2 to 9 in good health and CMV-seropositive.

The genes are TRBV4-1 and TRBJ2-7; tentative D call: TRBD2 (6 bases). Trimming stripped 0 bases from V and 4 bases from J, with 13 bases between. The germline V gene has CDR1 MGHRA and CDR2 YSYEKL. The CDR3 contains 15 residues. CDR3 bases: TGCGCCAGCAGCCAAGAACTAATCGGGAGTTACGAGCAGTACTTC. Amino acids: CASSQELIGSYEQYF.

In this sample, this clone turned up a few times. Relative to the germline gene, one junction end is altered; a read error may explain this. The rearrangement joins TRBV10-1 to TRBJ2-3; 8 bases agree with TRBD2. The CDR3 loop spans 10 amino acids. CDR1 and CDR2 (germline): WNHNN, SYGVQD (reference sequence). The CDR3 nucleotides read TGCGCCAGCAACCCAGCGGGAGCCGCATTT. This gives the protein CASNPAGAAF.

V usage is TRBV29-1 and J usage is TRBJ2-1, with 8 bases matching TRBD1. This CDR3 is 16 amino acids long. Germline trimming cut 0 bases from V and 0 bases from J; bases unmatched to any gene: 4. Germline values: CDR1 SQVTM, CDR2 ANQGSEA. The DNA for the CDR3 is TGCAGCGTTGAAGACTACAGGGGGAGCTCCTACAATGAGCAGTTCTTC. It is translated as CSVEDYRGSSYNEQFF.

CDR3 residues: CASSRSATGPNTEAFF. The CDR3 nucleotides read TGTGCCAGCAGCCGCTCAGCGACAGGGCCGAACACTGAAGCTTTCTTT. The chain recombines TRBV7-8 with TRBJ1-1, with 7 positions matching TRBD1. CDR1 is SGHVS and CDR2 is FQNEAQ in the germline V gene. The CDR3 is 16 amino acids. The J segment lost 1 base and the V segment lost 5 bases, leaving 10 bases of the junction unmatched.

This clone appeared a few times. The chain combines TRBV6-5 with TRBJ2-7; no definite D call. Trimming removed 0 bases from V and 2 bases from J, with 11 bases in between. The CDR3 length is 15 residues. The germline CDR1 and CDR2 sequences are MNHEY and SVGAGI. This CDR3 reads CASSYSHSIPYEQYF. The CDR3 DNA is TGTGCCAGCAGTTACTCGCACAGCATCCCCTACGAGCAGTACTTC.

V usage is TRBV10-3 and J usage is TRBJ2-3; TRBD2 might be the D (5 bases). This CDR3 region has 15 residues. Trimming pared 11 bases from V and 0 bases from J, leaving 18 bases between. Germline-derived CDR1 and CDR2 are ENHRY and SYGVKD. The CDR3 reads CAATSPDFSTDTQYF. For the CDR3, the DNA is TGTGCCGCGACCTCCCCGGACTTTAGCACAGATACGCAGTATTTT.

V usage is TRBV5-4 and J usage is TRBJ1-1; D is unresolved. The CDR3 runs to 12 residues. Trimming stripped 0 bases from V and 5 bases from J, with 5 bases between. The germline V gene encodes CDR1 SGHNT and CDR2 YYREEE (reference sequence). CDR3: CASSLDWTEAFF. CDR3 DNA: TGTGCCAGCAGCTTGGACTGGACTGAAGCTTTCTTT.

The chain links TRBV7-2 to TRBJ1-1; 7 bases agree with TRBD1. V was pared by 1 base and J by 5 bases, with 7 bases of the junction left unmatched. Per the germline V gene, CDR1 is SGHTA and CDR2 is FQGNSA. The CDR3 runs to 15 residues. The CDR3 region has the DNA TGTGCCAGCAGCTTAGTCCAGGGGGTGAGGACTGAAGCTTTCTTT. Encoded protein: CASSLVQGVRTEAFF. Supplemented by reference TRBV7-2 and TRBJ1-1, the full variable domain reads GAGVSQSPSNKVTEKGKDVELRCDPISGHTALYWYRQSLGQGLEFLIYFQGNSAPDKSGLPSDRFSAERTGGSVSTLTIQRTQQEDSAVYLCASSLVQGVRTEAFFGQGTRLTVV.

V usage is TRBV5-1 and J usage is TRBJ2-5; maybe TRBD1 (6 bases). The CDR3 sequence is 15 residues long. The V end was cut by 0 bases, the J end by 4 bases, with 13 bases between. From germline, CDR1 is SGHRS and CDR2 YFSETQ. CDR3 nucleotide sequence: TGCGCCAGCAGCTTGGCCTCAGGGGCGGGAGAGACCCAGTACTTC. It translates to CASSLASGAGETQYF. The whole variable domain, remainder taken from reference TRBV5-1 and TRBJ2-5, is KAGVTQTPRYLIKTRGQQVTLSCSPISGHRSVSWYQQTPGQGLQFLFEYFSETQRNKGNFPGRFSGRQFSNSRSEMNVSTLELGDSALYLCASSLASGAGETQYFGPGTRLLVL.